This TCR beta chain was captured in a study of blood T cell repertoires in COVID-19. Across the study: Donors of Cohort 3 who recovered were those that had two negative PCRs, clearance, or symptom resolution.

Assay used: immunoSEQ multiplex PCR; TCRdb lists only in-frame clones, some missing. This repertoire shows 200,000 to 250,000 clones, approximately 87% found once; its top ten account for approximately 2.8%. Germline V CDR1 and CDR2: SGHRS, YFSETQ. After removal of 4 bases from V and 4 bases from J, the junction contained 7 bases not matched to a gene. The CDR3 is 15 amino acids. This clonotype originated in a woman aged 45 to 65 in a cohort exposed to, infected with or recovered from COVID-19 (not recorded which). Material for sequencing was PBMCs or T cells enriched from blood (not recorded which). The rearrangement links TRBV5-1 to TRBJ2-2, with TRBD2 matching over 7 bases. The CDR3: CASSGDAGATGELFF. Written as DNA, the CDR3 is TGCGCCAGCAGCGGGGACGCGGGAGCCACCGGGGAGCTGTTTTTT.